Listed below are T cell receptor beta chains from one sample, sequenced in a study of blood T cell repertoires in COVID-19. Generated by immunoSEQ multiplex PCR, the TCRdb table keeps only in-frame clones and is missing some. The data hold about 50,000 clones, with roughly 86% observed a single time. The sample consisted of peripheral blood. The receptors were gathered from a man aged 55 to 70 with active or convalescent COVID-19. Each CDR3 is given with its conserved first and last residue. The D gene is left open where the match is weak.

DNA: TGTGCCAGCAGCCAAGCGCCGTGGACTAGCGGGGCCCACAATGAGCAGTTCTTC
CDR3: CASSQAPWTSGAHNEQFF
J: TRBJ2-1
V: TRBV4-2
D: TRBD2

DNA: TGTGCCAGCCGGAAGGGGGCCAATCAGCCCCAGCATTTT
CDR3: CASRKGANQPQHF
J: TRBJ1-5
V: TRBV19
D: TRBD1

DNA: TGTGCCAGCAGTCTGGCGACAGGGCGAGAGACCCAGTACTTC
CDR3: CASSLATGRETQYF
J: TRBJ2-5
V: TRBV28
D: TRBD1

DNA: TGCGCCAGCAGCTTGGTAGCAGACAATGAGCAGTTCTTC
CDR3: CASSLVADNEQFF
J: TRBJ2-1
V: TRBV5-1
D: .

DNA: TGTGCCAGCAGCCCCGGACAGGGCCTTGAAGCTTTCTTT
CDR3: CASSPGQGLEAFF
J: TRBJ1-1
V: TRBV2
D: TRBD1

DNA: TGCGCCAGCAGCTTGCGGTACTCAGGGAAAAGCTCCTACGAGCAGTACTTC
CDR3: CASSLRYSGKSSYEQYF
J: TRBJ2-7
V: TRBV5-1
D: .

DNA: TGTGCCAGCAGCCTTGGACCGGGACATGGGAGTTACGAGCAGTACTTC
CDR3: CASSLGPGHGSYEQYF
J: TRBJ2-7
V: TRBV5-5
D: .

DNA: TGCGCCAGCAGCTTGGTATCCCCTGACACCGGGGAGCTGTTTTTT
CDR3: CASSLVSPDTGELFF
J: TRBJ2-2
V: TRBV5-1
D: .

DNA: TGTGCCAGCAGCTTATACCCCGCCGGAGATTCACCCCTCCACTTT
CDR3: CASSLYPAGDSPLHF
J: TRBJ1-6
V: TRBV7-3
D: .

DNA: TGTGCCAGCAGTTTAACAGGGGGTGGAAACACCATATATTTT
CDR3: CASSLTGGGNTIYF
J: TRBJ1-3
V: TRBV27
D: TRBD1

DNA: TGTGCCAGCAGCTCAAAGCCAGGGGTTGGAGGCTACACCTTC
CDR3: CASSSKPGVGGYTF
J: TRBJ1-2
V: TRBV6-2/TRBV6-3
D: .

DNA: TGTGCCAGTAGTCTTCCGGGACAGGGGGCGCACACCGGGGAGCTGTTTTTT
CDR3: CASSLPGQGAHTGELFF
J: TRBJ2-2
V: TRBV19
D: TRBD1

DNA: TGTGCCAGCAGCACGGGACAGGCCGAAGCTTTCTTT
CDR3: CASSTGQAEAFF
J: TRBJ1-1
V: TRBV3-1/TRBV3-2
D: TRBD1